The clone carrying this T cell receptor (beta chain) has just a few counts. TCRdb recomputed calls from the RT-PCR reads with MiXCR, one row per CDR3 protein. The table records roughly 960,000 distinct CDR3 sequences, about a sixth of them present only once. These data originate in a study of patients and donors after allogeneic stem cell transplantation. The sample taken for sequencing was blood, either unsorted or a sorted T cell fraction (not recorded which). The receptor was derived from a human donor who was either an allogeneic HSCT recipient or a stem cell or donor lymphocyte infusion donor (not recorded which). It is not recorded whose cells these are; they may come from a transplant donor.

CDR3 sequence (DNA): TGCGCCAGCAGCTCAGACAGGACGGGTTTTTACACCGGGGAGCTGTTTTTT. This codes for CASSSDRTGFYTGELFF. The gene calls are TRBV5-1 and TRBJ2-2, with a possible D match to TRBD1 (6 bases). V shed 3 bases and J shed 3 bases, with 18 bases lying between them. The CDR3 consists of 17 residues. The germline CDR1 and CDR2 sequences are SGHRS and YFSETQ.